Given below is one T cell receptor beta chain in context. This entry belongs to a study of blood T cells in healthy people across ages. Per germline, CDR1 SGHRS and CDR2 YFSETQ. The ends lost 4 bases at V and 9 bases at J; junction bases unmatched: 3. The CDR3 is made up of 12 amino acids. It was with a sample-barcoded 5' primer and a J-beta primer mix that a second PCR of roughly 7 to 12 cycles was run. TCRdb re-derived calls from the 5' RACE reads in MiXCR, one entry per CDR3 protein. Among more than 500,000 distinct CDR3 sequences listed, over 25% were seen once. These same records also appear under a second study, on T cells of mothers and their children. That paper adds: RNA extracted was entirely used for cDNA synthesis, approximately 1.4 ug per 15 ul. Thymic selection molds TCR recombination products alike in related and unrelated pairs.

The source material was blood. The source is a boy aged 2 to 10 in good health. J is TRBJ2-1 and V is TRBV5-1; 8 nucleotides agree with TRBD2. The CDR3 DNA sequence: TGCGCCAGCAGCCCGCGGGGGGTTGAGCAGTTCTTC. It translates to CASSPRGVEQFF.